A few counts support the clone carrying this T cell receptor (beta chain). Its antigen remains unidentified. The length of the CDR3 is 12 residues. Germline CDR1 reads SGHRS; CDR2 reads YFSETQ. Trimming pared 5 bases from V and 5 bases from J, leaving 9 bases between. This entry is derived from a study of T cells in Graves' hyperthyroidism and ophthalmopathy. Using RNA transcripts as the source, TCR beta CDR3 regions were amplified. When the TCR CDR3 underwent first-round RT-PCR, the HTBI primer set was used. TCRdb passed the multiplex PCR reads through MiXCR, listing each CDR3 protein once. The sample has under 700,000 distinct CDR3 sequences; 16% are singletons. Not enrolled were patients with uncontrolled infection, other autoimmune disease, pregnancy or lactation. Diagnosis rested on symptoms, serum thyroxine and TRAb, thyroid ultrasound, and orbital computed tomography. Study outcomes and limitations: The majority of expanded thyroid clonotypes above 0.001 also appeared in blood.

This TCR was recovered from a woman younger than 30 with Graves' hyperthyroidism. Material: blood. The chain links TRBV5-1 to TRBJ2-3; D is uncertain. This CDR3 is CASRDAGDTQYF. The CDR3 nucleotides are TGCGCCAGCAGAGACGCCGGAGATACGCAGTATTTT.